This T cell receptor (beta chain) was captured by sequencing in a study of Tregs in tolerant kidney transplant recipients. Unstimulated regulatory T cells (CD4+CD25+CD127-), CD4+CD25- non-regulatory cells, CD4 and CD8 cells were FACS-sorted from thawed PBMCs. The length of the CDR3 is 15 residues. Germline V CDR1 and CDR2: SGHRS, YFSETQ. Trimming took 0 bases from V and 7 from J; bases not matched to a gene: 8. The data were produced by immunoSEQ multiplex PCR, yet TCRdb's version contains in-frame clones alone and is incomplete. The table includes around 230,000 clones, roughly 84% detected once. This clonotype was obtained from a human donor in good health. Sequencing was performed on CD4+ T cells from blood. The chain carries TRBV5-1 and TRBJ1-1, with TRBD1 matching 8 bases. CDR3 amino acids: CASSLEGRGRNEAFF. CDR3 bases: TGCGCCAGCAGCTTGGAGGGCAGGGGGCGGAATGAAGCTTTCTTT.